A selection of T cell receptor beta chains follows, all from one sample in a study of T cell repertoires in cytomegalovirus infection. TCRdb recomputed calls from the reads with MiXCR, one row per CDR3 protein. The table includes around 750,000 distinct CDR3 sequences, about 30% detected once. Antigens of these TCRs are unknown. The sample consisted of cultured CD8+ T cells from PBMCs, taken from culture after CMV antigen stimulation. The receptors stem from a human donor in good health (CMV status not recorded). Some clones in this sample may be carry-over from other donors' samples. Each CDR3 is given with its conserved first and last residue. D genes are given only for firm matches. Not all rows give a size; the values are once, few, many and, for expanded clones, a class.

CDR3,DNA,V,D,size,J
CASSLVIQAASGNTIYF,TGCGCCAGCAGCTTGGTTATCCAAGCGGCCTCTGGAAACACCATATATTTT,TRBV5-1,.,few,TRBJ1-3
CASSLGGPTIARETQYF,TGTGCCAGCAGCTTAGGGGGGCCGACTATCGCACGAGAGACCCAGTACTTC,TRBV11-1,.,.,TRBJ2-5
CASSQEGAGRGYTF,TGTGCCAGCAGCCAAGAGGGGGCAGGGAGAGGCTACACCTTC,TRBV14,.,.,TRBJ1-2
CASSFDGGNTEAFF,TGTGCCAGCAGTTTTGATGGGGGAAACACTGAAGCTTTCTTT,TRBV28,.,few,TRBJ1-1
CASSRGVLDTQYF,TGTGCCAGCAGCCGAGGAGTTTTGGATACGCAGTATTTT,TRBV5-5,.,many,TRBJ2-3
CASSFTSGGLDTQYF,TGTGCCAGCAGTTTTACTAGCGGGGGGTTAGATACGCAGTATTTT,TRBV12-3/TRBV12-4,TRBD2,many,TRBJ2-3
CASTMGGIYGYTF,TGTGCCAGCACCATGGGGGGTATCTATGGCTACACCTTC,TRBV6-1,.,.,TRBJ1-2
CASSHPSGGADTQYF,TGTGCCAGCAGTCATCCGAGCGGGGGGGCAGATACGCAGTATTTT,TRBV12-3/TRBV12-4,TRBD2,.,TRBJ2-3
CASSQDPVEFTGELFF,TGCGCCAGCAGCCAAGACCCTGTGGAGTTCACCGGGGAGCTGTTTTTT,TRBV4-3,.,.,TRBJ2-2
CASSLGVVAGGLNEQFF,TGTGCCAGCAGCTTAGGGGTGGTAGCGGGGGGGCTCAATGAGCAGTTCTTC,TRBV7-8,TRBD2,few,TRBJ2-1
CASSFIRQGDTGELFF,TGTGCCAGCAGTTTTATCAGGCAGGGGGACACCGGGGAGCTGTTTTTT,TRBV12-3/TRBV12-4,TRBD1,few,TRBJ2-2
CASSVTRREGEQFF,TGTGCCAGCAGCGTAACTCGGCGCGAGGGTGAGCAGTTCTTC,TRBV9,.,.,TRBJ2-1
CASSQTQDNQPQHF,TGTGCCAGCAGCCAGACACAGGACAATCAGCCCCAGCATTTT,TRBV7-6,.,.,TRBJ1-5
CASGGVDNEQFF,TGTGCCAGCGGGGGGGTGGACAATGAGCAGTTCTTC,TRBV6-6,TRBD2,.,TRBJ2-1
CASSQAGVNEQFF,TGCGCCAGCAGCCAAGCAGGGGTCAATGAGCAGTTCTTC,TRBV4-3,.,.,TRBJ2-1
CASRGPLQGIDLHQPQHF,TGTGCCAGTAGAGGCCCCTTACAGGGAATAGATTTACATCAGCCCCAGCATTTT,TRBV19,.,.,TRBJ1-5
CASSFETQYF,TGTGCCAGCAGCTTTGAGACCCAGTACTTC,TRBV7-2,.,many,TRBJ2-5
CASNLEGRETQYF,TGTGCCAGCAACCTAGAAGGGAGGGAGACCCAGTACTTC,TRBV5-4,.,few,TRBJ2-5
CASSLSRAGRPEAFF,TGTGCCAGCAGCTTAAGTCGGGCAGGTCGGCCTGAAGCTTTCTTT,TRBV7-8,.,many,TRBJ1-1
CATSRDRGTAYGYTF,TGTGCCACCAGCAGAGATCGCGGGACAGCCTATGGCTACACCTTC,TRBV15,TRBD1,.,TRBJ1-2
CASSPGLVGEQFF,TGTGCCAGCAGTCCTGGACTGGTTGGTGAGCAGTTCTTC,TRBV6-6,.,.,TRBJ2-1
CASSFFLFEGQADNEQFF,TGTGCCAGCAGTTTTTTTTTGTTTGAGGGACAGGCCGACAATGAGCAGTTCTTC,TRBV12-3/TRBV12-4,TRBD1,few,TRBJ2-1
CSARGSGYYNEQFF,TGCAGTGCTAGAGGTAGTGGGTACTACAATGAGCAGTTCTTC,TRBV20-1,.,.,TRBJ2-1
CASSTSRNYGYTF,TGTGCCAGCAGCACCTCAAGAAACTATGGCTACACCTTC,TRBV6-5,.,.,TRBJ1-2
CASSLGQVWETQYF,TGTGCCAGCAGCCTGGGACAGGTCTGGGAGACCCAGTACTTC,TRBV7-2,TRBD1,many,TRBJ2-5
CASSLARTPNYGYTF,TGCGCCAGCAGCTTGGCCAGGACCCCTAACTATGGCTACACCTTC,TRBV5-1,.,.,TRBJ1-2
CASSQTPSEAFF,TGCGCCAGCAGCCAAACGCCCTCTGAAGCTTTCTTT,TRBV4-3,.,.,TRBJ1-1
CATSGSANGAEKLFF,TGTGCCACCAGCGGATCGGCCAATGGCGCTGAAAAACTGTTTTTT,TRBV15,.,.,TRBJ1-4
CSGNQQDEQYF,TGCAGCGGCAACCAACAGGATGAGCAGTACTTC,TRBV29-1,.,.,TRBJ2-7
CAISLSGGAGYEQFF,TGTGCCATCAGTCTTAGCGGGGGGGCCGGTTATGAGCAGTTCTTC,TRBV10-3,TRBD2,.,TRBJ2-1
CASSVTDYNEQFF,TGTGCCAGTAGTGTGACAGACTACAATGAGCAGTTCTTC,TRBV19,.,many,TRBJ2-1
CASSEKVARLYEQYF,TGCGCCAGCAGTGAGAAGGTAGCGCGGCTCTACGAGCAGTACTTC,TRBV10-2,.,.,TRBJ2-7
CSASWEGPQHF,TGCAGTGCTAGTTGGGAAGGGCCCCAGCATTTT,TRBV20-1,.,.,TRBJ1-5
CASSYGKYNEQFF,TGTGCCAGCAGTTACGGGAAATACAATGAGCAGTTCTTC,TRBV6-5,.,.,TRBJ2-1
CASSPGGTNSPLHF,TGTGCCAGCAGCCCCGGCGGGACCAATTCACCCCTCCACTTT,TRBV9,.,few,TRBJ1-6
CASSYAPGIREGDTQYF,TGTGCCAGCAGTTACGCCCCGGGTATCAGGGAAGGAGATACGCAGTATTTT,TRBV6-2/TRBV6-3,.,.,TRBJ2-3
CASTGPSLSYEQYF,TGTGCCAGCACAGGGCCTTCCCTCTCCTACGAACAGTACTTC,TRBV6-1,.,.,TRBJ2-7
CASSIADSYGYTF,TGTGCCAGTAGTATCGCAGATTCCTATGGCTACACCTTC,TRBV19,.,.,TRBJ1-2
CASGGGMKNTEAFF,TGCGCCAGCGGGGGAGGGATGAAGAACACTGAAGCTTTCTTT,TRBV5-1,.,.,TRBJ1-1
CASTNEGGYGNTIYF,TGTGCCAGCACTAACGAAGGGGGATATGGAAACACCATATATTTT,TRBV28,.,few,TRBJ1-3
CSARISRGWGYTF,TGCAGTGCTAGAATTTCACGGGGCTGGGGCTACACCTTC,TRBV20-1,.,.,TRBJ1-2
CSVRRVDGTQYF,TGCAGCGTTAGGAGGGTTGACGGTACGCAGTATTTT,TRBV29-1,.,.,TRBJ2-3
CASSIGLDSGNTIYF,TGTGCCAGTAGTATAGGACTGGACTCTGGAAACACCATATATTTT,TRBV19,.,.,TRBJ1-3
CASSQGLTETQYF,TGCGCCAGCAGCCAAGGGCTAACAGAGACCCAGTACTTC,TRBV4-3,.,.,TRBJ2-5
CASRSNYGVNTEAFF,TGCGCCAGCAGATCTAATTATGGGGTGAACACTGAAGCTTTCTTT,TRBV4-1,.,few,TRBJ1-1
CASSLSPVGYNQPQHF,TGTGCCAGCAGTTTATCGCCAGTCGGATACAATCAGCCCCAGCATTTT,TRBV27,.,.,TRBJ1-5
CASSQNLGAQPQHF,TGTGCCAGCAGCCAGAACTTGGGAGCTCAGCCCCAGCATTTT,TRBV4-1,.,.,TRBJ1-5
CASSDDSPGQGVYGYTF,TGTGCCAGCAGTGACGACTCACCCGGACAGGGGGTCTATGGCTACACCTTC,TRBV6-1,TRBD1,few,TRBJ1-2
CASSQTVEIYEQYF,TGCGCCAGCAGCCAAACAGTGGAGATCTACGAGCAGTACTTC,TRBV4-1,.,few,TRBJ2-7
CASSRGFHQPQHF,TGTGCCAGCAGCCGGGGGTTTCATCAGCCCCAGCATTTT,TRBV6-6,.,.,TRBJ1-5
CATSDLYDGDRQFF,TGTGCCACCAGTGATTTGTATGACGGTGACAGGCAGTTCTTC,TRBV24-1,.,few,TRBJ2-1
CASTFREQGNSGNTIYF,TGTGCCAGCACCTTTCGGGAACAGGGCAACTCTGGAAACACCATATATTTT,TRBV7-6,.,.,TRBJ1-3
CASSYSRTGFFRDTQYF,TGTGCCAGCAGTTACTCGAGGACAGGGTTTTTTCGAGATACGCAGTATTTT,TRBV6-8,TRBD1,few,TRBJ2-3
CASSLLRENQPQHF,TGTGCCAGCAGTTTATTGAGGGAGAATCAGCCCCAGCATTTT,TRBV28,.,.,TRBJ1-5
CASSFLKLAGTGELFF,TGTGCCAGCAGCTTCTTAAAACTAGCGGGGACCGGGGAGCTGTTTTTT,TRBV7-8,TRBD2,few,TRBJ2-2
CASSLVGGPNEKLFF,TGTGCCAGCAGTTTAGTAGGGGGCCCTAATGAAAAACTGTTTTTT,TRBV12-3/TRBV12-4,TRBD1,.,TRBJ1-4
CASSLQGADTQYF,TGTGCCAGCAGCTTACAGGGGGCAGATACGCAGTATTTT,TRBV7-6,TRBD1,many,TRBJ2-3
CASSLAGASGNTIYF,TGTGCCAGCAGCTTAGCGGGGGCCTCTGGAAACACCATATATTTT,TRBV7-6,.,many,TRBJ1-3
CASSLSGDGLRQPQHF,TGTGCCAGCAGTTTATCTGGCGATGGCTTACGTCAGCCCCAGCATTTT,TRBV27,.,.,TRBJ1-5